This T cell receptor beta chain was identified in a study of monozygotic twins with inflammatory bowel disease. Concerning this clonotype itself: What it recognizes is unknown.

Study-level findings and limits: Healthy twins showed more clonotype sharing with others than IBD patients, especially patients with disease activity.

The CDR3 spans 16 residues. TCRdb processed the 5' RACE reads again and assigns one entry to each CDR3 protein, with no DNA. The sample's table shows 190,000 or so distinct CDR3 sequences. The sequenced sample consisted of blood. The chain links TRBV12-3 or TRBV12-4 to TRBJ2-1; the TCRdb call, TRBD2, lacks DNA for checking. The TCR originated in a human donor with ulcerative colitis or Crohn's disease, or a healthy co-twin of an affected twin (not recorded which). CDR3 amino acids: CASSFSGDLPYNEQFF.